This is a list of T cell receptor beta chains from one sample in a study of cytotoxic CD8 clonotypes in ibrutinib-treated CLL. TCRdb keeps only in-frame clones here, not all; method: immunoSEQ multiplex PCR. Of tens of thousands of clones listed, 56% were seen once; the top ten hold roughly 21%. The sample consisted of PBMCs, taken after 24 months of ibrutinib treatment. The receptors derive from a human donor with chronic lymphocytic leukemia. Each CDR3 is given with its conserved first and last residue. The D gene is left open where the match is weak. Size tells how often a clone was seen (once, few, many) or the class of an expanded clone, and some rows leave it out.

>TRBJ2-1|TRBD2|.|TRBV7-6
CASSYILAGTYNEQFF
TGTGCCAGCAGCTACATACTAGCGGGAACCTACAATGAGCAGTTCTTC
>TRBJ1-6|.|few|TRBV7-9
CASSLGLPNSPLHF
TGTGCCAGCAGCTTAGGCCTCCCGAATTCACCCCTCCACTTT
>TRBJ2-6|.|.|TRBV29-1
CSVDPGGANVLTF
TGCAGCGTCGACCCTGGTGGGGCCAACGTCCTGACTTTC
>TRBJ2-7|.|.|TRBV29-1
CSALAAYEQYF
TGCAGCGCCTTGGCGGCCTACGAGCAGTACTTC
>TRBJ2-3|TRBD1|few|TRBV4-1
CASSQLGQGRDTQYF
TGCGCCAGCAGCCAACTGGGACAGGGGAGAGATACGCAGTATTTT
>TRBJ2-3|.|.|TRBV5-1
CASSLGTFSSSTDTQYF
TGCGCCAGCAGCTTGGGAACATTTAGCTCTTCGACAGATACGCAGTATTTT
>TRBJ2-1|TRBD2|.|TRBV6-5
CASSRTSGSYNEQFF
TGTGCCAGCAGCCGGACTAGCGGGTCCTACAATGAGCAGTTCTTC
>TRBJ1-5|.|.|TRBV6-5
CASSYGGEVNQPQHF
TGTGCCAGCAGTTACGGCGGGGAAGTAAATCAGCCCCAGCATTTT
>TRBJ2-2|.|.|TRBV5-1
CASRLGLNTGELFF
TGCGCCAGCCGCCTAGGGCTAAACACCGGGGAGCTGTTTTTT
>TRBJ1-5|.|.|TRBV28
CASSPNKDRYGQPQHF
TGTGCCAGCAGTCCAAATAAGGACCGTTATGGGCAGCCCCAGCATTTT
>TRBJ1-6|.|.|TRBV7-2
CASQLSSYNSPLHF
TGTGCCAGTCAGTTGAGCTCCTATAATTCACCCCTCCACTTT
>TRBJ2-7|.|.|TRBV7-8
CASSSGRRPYEQYF
TGTGCCAGCAGCTCGGGACGCCGCCCCTACGAGCAGTACTTC
>TRBJ1-1|.|.|TRBV15
CATSRDYNMRSNTEAFF
TGTGCCACCAGCAGAGATTACAACATGAGGTCGAACACTGAAGCTTTCTTT
>TRBJ1-1|.|.|TRBV5-1
CASSLLGTMNTEAFF
TGCGCCAGCAGCTTGCTGGGGACCATGAACACTGAAGCTTTCTTT
>TRBJ1-1|.|few|TRBV27
CASSSLLKGWSEAFF
TGTGCCAGCAGTTCCCTCTTGAAGGGTTGGTCTGAAGCTTTCTTT
>TRBJ2-5|.|.|TRBV28
CASRTLFSIETQYF
TGTGCCAGCAGAACCCTCTTTTCGATAGAGACCCAGTACTTC
>TRBJ1-4|.|many|TRBV9
CASSVSTHGKLFF
TGTGCCAGCAGCGTGTCGACTCACGGGAAACTGTTTTTT
>TRBJ1-1|.|.|TRBV28
CASSQPGVGLEAFF
TGTGCCAGCAGCCAACCAGGGGTCGGGCTAGAAGCTTTCTTT
>TRBJ2-5|.|.|TRBV20-1
CSAHIPETQYF
TGCAGTGCTCACATACCTGAGACCCAGTACTTC
>TRBJ2-7|.|.|TRBV28
CASRAQDGEQYF
TGTGCCAGCAGGGCCCAGGACGGTGAGCAGTACTTC
>TRBJ2-3|TRBD1|.|TRBV27
CASSLFPGRGLITDTQYF
TGTGCCAGCAGTTTATTCCCAGGAAGGGGGCTTATCACAGATACGCAGTATTTT
>TRBJ1-2|.|.|TRBV19
CASSPTALGYGYTF
TGTGCCAGTAGCCCAACAGCCCTTGGTTATGGCTACACCTTC
>TRBJ1-1|.|.|TRBV6-5
CASSYSKSTEAFF
TGTGCCAGCAGTTACTCGAAAAGTACTGAAGCTTTCTTT
>TRBJ2-1|TRBD1|few|TRBV5-4
CASSPGTGVHSYNEQFF
TGTGCCAGCAGCCCCGGGACAGGGGTCCACTCCTACAATGAGCAGTTCTTC
>TRBJ1-2|.|.|TRBV7-9
CASSLELGHGYTF
TGTGCCAGCAGCTTAGAACTGGGCCATGGCTACACCTTC
>TRBJ2-4|.|.|TRBV19
CASSIDGMGLTKNIQYF
TGTGCCAGTAGTATAGATGGGATGGGTCTGACCAAAAACATTCAGTACTTC
>TRBJ2-6|.|medium-sized|TRBV7-6
CASSYRGWSGANVLTF
TGTGCCAGCAGCTACCGCGGGTGGTCTGGGGCCAACGTCCTGACTTTC
>TRBJ1-5|TRBD1|few|TRBV28
CASSPIRQGRNQPQHF
TGTGCCAGCAGTCCAATAAGACAGGGCCGGAATCAGCCCCAGCATTTT
>TRBJ2-3|.|.|TRBV7-9
CASSPVRTTDTQYF
TGTGCCAGCAGCCCCGTAAGAACTACAGATACGCAGTATTTT
>TRBJ1-1|.|.|TRBV13
CASSLARGNTEAFF
TGTGCCAGCAGCTTAGCGAGGGGGAACACTGAAGCTTTCTTT
>TRBJ2-7|TRBD2|.|TRBV11-2
CASSFRASGRSSYEQYF
TGTGCCAGCAGCTTTAGGGCTAGCGGGAGGAGCTCCTACGAGCAGTACTTC
>TRBJ1-1|.|.|TRBV5-4
CASSLQGKETEAFF
TGTGCCAGCAGCTTGCAGGGAAAGGAGACTGAAGCTTTCTTT
>TRBJ2-7|TRBD2|few|TRBV6-1
CASSTNSGSSYEQYF
TGTGCCAGCAGTACTAATAGCGGGAGCTCCTACGAGCAGTACTTC
>TRBJ2-1|TRBD1|.|TRBV27
CASSLGTVDIRHEQFF
TGTGCCAGCAGTTTAGGGACAGTCGACATCCGTCATGAGCAGTTCTTC
>TRBJ1-1|.|.|TRBV11-3
CASSLSAGVGTEAFF
TGTGCCAGCAGCTTATCCGCAGGGGTAGGGACTGAAGCTTTCTTT
>TRBJ1-4|.|.|TRBV29-1
CSVAPHGTNEKLFF
TGCAGCGTTGCGCCACACGGGACAAATGAAAAACTGTTTTTT
>TRBJ1-2|.|.|TRBV15
CATSSPASGDYGYTF
TGTGCCACCAGCAGTCCGGCGTCAGGGGACTATGGCTACACCTTC
>TRBJ2-1|TRBD2|.|TRBV13
CASSLGLAGGYEQFF
TGTGCCAGCAGCTTAGGCCTAGCGGGAGGGTATGAGCAGTTCTTC
>TRBJ2-5|.|many|TRBV5-4
CASSLVGSARETQYF
TGTGCCAGCAGCTTGGTGGGTAGTGCCCGGGAGACCCAGTACTTC
>TRBJ2-4|TRBD1|.|TRBV29-1
CSATGALAKNIQYF
TGCAGCGCGACAGGGGCCCTAGCCAAAAACATTCAGTACTTC
>TRBJ1-6|.|few|TRBV14
CASSQDYRRGGYLHF
TGTGCCAGCAGCCAAGATTATAGGAGGGGTGGATATCTCCACTTT
>TRBJ1-5|.|.|TRBV30
CAWSTANQPQHF
TGTGCCTGGAGTACAGCTAATCAGCCCCAGCATTTT
>TRBJ1-4|.|.|TRBV28
CASLGEKLFF
TGTGCCAGCCTGGGTGAAAAACTGTTTTTT
>TRBJ2-5|.|.|TRBV5-8
CASSLRDTPEAQYF
TGTGCCAGCAGCTTGCGGGACACCCCCGAGGCCCAGTACTTC
>TRBJ2-7|.|.|TRBV6-6
CASSYEREQYF
TGTGCCAGCAGTTACGAGCGGGAGCAGTACTTC
>TRBJ2-3|TRBD2|.|TRBV5-4
CASSLGLAGGATQYF
TGTGCCAGCAGCTTGGGGTTAGCGGGAGGTGCCACGCAGTATTTT
>TRBJ2-3|TRBD2|many|TRBV7-6
CASSLAGGHNTQYF
TGTGCCAGCAGCTTAGCGGGAGGGCACAATACGCAGTATTTT
>TRBJ1-2|.|.|TRBV13
CASSSRTEYNYGYTF
TGTGCCAGCAGCTCCCGGACAGAATACAACTATGGCTACACCTTC
>TRBJ1-1|.|.|TRBV6-1
CASSRGGTEAFF
TGTGCCAGCAGCCGAGGGGGGACTGAAGCTTTCTTT
>TRBJ1-5|.|few|TRBV5-1
CASSTKGGQPQHF
TGCGCCAGCAGCACGAAGGGGGGTCAGCCCCAGCATTTT
>TRBJ2-1|TRBD2|.|TRBV11-2
CASSTPPGRERWNEQFF
TGTGCCAGCAGCACCCCCCCGGGGCGGGAGAGATGGAATGAGCAGTTCTTC
>TRBJ2-5|.|.|TRBV5-4
CASSPGLQETQYF
TGTGCCAGCAGCCCGGGTCTCCAAGAGACCCAGTACTTC
>TRBJ1-5|TRBD1|few|TRBV6-1
CASTWDRGNQPQHF
TGTGCCAGCACCTGGGACAGGGGCAATCAGCCCCAGCATTTT